Listed here are 8 T cell receptor beta chains from one sample, sequenced in a study of response to subunit inactivated influenza vaccine. TCRdb redid the calling of the RT-PCR reads with MiXCR, one entry per CDR3 protein. Of over 750,000 distinct CDR3 sequences in the sample, 21% are singletons; the top ten hold roughly 10%. This sample comprised PBMCs from blood, obtained more than 4 days after vaccination. These TCRs come from a man over 45 who received an inactivated influenza vaccine.

This chain connects TRBV7-8 to TRBJ2-3; no reliable D call. CDR1 and CDR2 (germline): SGHVS, FQNEAQ. This CDR3 region has 14 residues. Trimming took off 3 bases at V and 2 bases at J, with 9 bases between the two ends. CDR3 in amino acids: CASSFLLYTDTQYF. CDR3 nucleotide sequence: TGTGCCAGCAGCTTTTTGCTTTACACAGATACGCAGTATTTT.

In its sample, this clonotype was seen many times. One junction end disagrees with the germline gene, perhaps due to a read error. CDR3 nucleotide sequence: TGCGCCAGCAGCTTACAGGGGGCGAGCAATCAGCCCCAGCATTTT. This translates into CASSLQGASNQPQHF. The chain joins TRBV12-3 or TRBV12-4 to TRBJ1-5; 9 bases are a match to TRBD1. CDR3 size: 15 residues.

The chain recombines TRBV7-2 with TRBJ2-1; possible D gene TRBD2, 6 bases. This CDR3 region has 14 residues. V was shortened by 0 bases and J by 4 bases, with 7 bases between the two germline ends. In germline, CDR1 is SGHTA, CDR2 FQGNSA. The CDR3 protein is CASSLARDYNEQFF. The CDR3 DNA reads TGTGCCAGCAGCTTAGCGCGGGATTACAATGAGCAGTTCTTC.

In regard to this clonotype: With a much larger clone just one base away, this may be a read error. The CDR3, as DNA: TGTGCCAGCAGCTTGGTCAGCGGGAGGGCGCCTGAGCAGTTCTTC. Encoded protein: CASSLVSGRAPEQFF. This rearrangement joins TRBV5-5 to TRBJ2-1; 10 bases align to TRBD2. The trim removed 0 bases at V and 9 bases at J, leaving 6 bases unmatched. Germline CDR1 SGHKS, CDR2 YYEKEE (reference sequence). The CDR3 contains 15 residues.

This clonotype was seen just once. J is TRBJ1-4 and V is TRBV2, with D perhaps TRBD1 (6 bases). V gave up 2 bases and J gave up 8 bases, with 15 bases separating them. CDR1 is SNHLY and CDR2 is FYNNEI in the germline V gene. This CDR3 has 15 amino acids. CDR3 nucleotide sequence: TGTGCCAGCAGTGAAAGATACAGGGAGGGGGAAAAACTGTTTTTT. It is translated as CASSERYREGEKLFF. Filled out from reference TRBV2 and TRBJ1-4, the complete variable domain reads EPEVTQTPSHQVTQMGQEVILRCVPISNHLYFYWYRQILGQKVEFLVSFYNNEISEKSEIFDDQFSVERPDGSNFTLKIRSTKLEDSAMYFCASSERYREGEKLFFGSGTQLSVL.

This clonotype was detected only a few times. V gene TRBV5-6 combines with J gene TRBJ1-5; D is uncertain. CDR1 and CDR2 (germline): SGHDT, YYEEEE. There are 12 residues in the CDR3. V was pared by 2 bases and J by 6 bases, with 6 bases between. CDR3 nucleotides: TGTGCCAGCAGCTTTCAATCTCAGCCCCAGCATTTT. This encodes CASSFQSQPQHF. Drawing the rest from reference TRBV5-6 and TRBJ1-5, the complete variable domain is DAGVTQSPTHLIKTRGQQVTLRCSPKSGHDTVSWYQQALGQGPQFIFQYYEEEERQRGNFPDRFSGHQFPNYSSELNVNALLLGDSALYLCASSFQSQPQHFGDGTRLSIL.

This clonotype showed up many times. This chain joins TRBV15 and TRBJ2-1; D not resolved. CDR3 length: 12 residues. The germline V gene encodes CDR1 LNHNV and CDR2 YYDKDF (reference sequence). With 0 bases removed from V and 5 bases from J, the gap between germline ends came to 2 bases. The CDR3: CATSRENNEQFF. CDR3 sequence (DNA): TGTGCCACCAGCAGAGAAAACAATGAGCAGTTCTTC.

This clonotype was counted only a few times. This sequence joins TRBV5-1 and TRBJ2-7, with 9 positions matching TRBD1. After removal of 3 bases from V and 3 bases from J, the junction contained 7 bases not matched to a gene. The CDR3 length is 15 residues. CDR1 is SGHRS and CDR2 is YFSETQ in the germline V gene. The CDR3 spells CASSYSGQGLYEQYF. The CDR3 DNA reads as TGCGCCAGCAGCTACTCGGGACAGGGTCTCTACGAGCAGTACTTC.